One and the same sample provided the 10 T cell receptor beta chains below, sequenced in a study of breast tumors, draining lymph nodes, adjacent tissues. Samples came from axillary lymph nodes draining the breast cancer. One entry per CDR3 protein results from TCRdb running MiXCR on the multiplex PCR reads. Found here are approximately 210,000 distinct CDR3 sequences, approximately 31% of them singletons; the top ten hold over 1.1%. The material sequenced was axillary lymph node tissue. Source of these receptors: a female donor with breast cancer. Some clones in this sample may be carry-over from other donors' samples.

The sample holds many counts of this clonotype. The chain carries TRBV11-2 and TRBJ1-3; D gene uncertain. The germline V gene has CDR1 SGHAT and CDR2 FQNNGV. The CDR3 loop spans 14 amino acids. V lost 8 bases, J lost 0 bases, and 11 bases lay in between. The CDR3 loop reads CASAEAGSGNTIYF. CDR3 coding DNA: TGTGCCAGCGCTGAAGCGGGCTCTGGAAACACCATATATTTT.

This clonotype was counted at least ten times. An end of the junction does not agree with germline; a read error may underlie this. The chain joins TRBV5-1 to TRBJ2-7; 13 nucleotides match TRBD2. The CDR3 covers 15 residues. The germline gives CDR1 SGHRS, CDR2 YFSETQ. CDR3 residues: CASSWTSGSSYEQYF. Written as DNA, the CDR3 is TGCGCCAGTAGCTGGACTAGCGGGAGCTCCTACGAGCAGTACTTC.

This clonotype was counted at least ten times. The DNA of the CDR3 is TGCGCCAGCAGCTACGGGGACGCTAATGAGCAGTTCTTC. Translation gives CASSYGDANEQFF. J is TRBJ2-1 and V is TRBV5-1; D assignment may be TRBD1 or TRBD2 (5 bases each). Germline CDR1 is SGHRS and CDR2 is YFSETQ. V was shortened by 3 bases and J by 7 bases, with 11 bases between the two germline ends. CDR3 length equals 13 residues.

The sample holds a few counts of this clonotype. With a much larger clone just one base away, this may be a read error. CDR3 sequence (DNA): TGCAGTGCTAGAGATTCAGGACTAGCGGCCTACGAGCAGTACTTC. This codes for CSARDSGLAAYEQYF. V is TRBV20-1 and J is TRBJ2-7; 10 nucleotides match TRBD2. V lost 0 bases and J lost 2; bases outside the gene matches: 4. In germline, CDR1 is DFQATT, CDR2 SNEGSKA (reference sequence). The CDR3 length is 15 residues.

This clonotype was counted at least ten times. V and J are TRBV7-9 and TRBJ1-5, with D tentatively TRBD1 (5 bases). V was pared by 5 bases and J by 9 bases, with 11 bases between. The germline V gene encodes CDR1 SEHNR and CDR2 FQNEAQ (reference sequence). The CDR3 runs to 12 residues. CDR3 coding DNA: TGTGCCAGCAGCACGCAAAGGGGGCCCCAGCATTTT. This encodes CASSTQRGPQHF.

This clonotype was recorded many times. The chain carries TRBV2 and TRBJ2-1; D not resolved. There are 14 residues in the CDR3. Trimming took 7 bases from V and 5 from J, leaving 15 bases between them. Germline lookup yields CDR1 SNHLY and CDR2 FYNNEI. The DNA of the CDR3 is TGTGCCAGCATAGAGGACCTCCGGAACAATGAGCAGTTCTTC. Its protein product is CASIEDLRNNEQFF.

Notes on this clonotype: A much larger clone lies one base from this, so it may be a read error. The CDR3 DNA follows: TGTGCCAGCAGCCAAGGGCTGACAGGGGCTAGGCGAGAGACCCAGTACTTC. Its translation is CASSQGLTGARRETQYF. The rearrangement joins TRBV3-1 to TRBJ2-5; 8 positions agree with TRBD1. Germline assignment: CDR1 LGHDT and CDR2 YNNKEL (reference sequence). The junction had 11 bases not matched to a gene; V was cut back by 1 base and J by 4 bases. The length of the CDR3 is 17 residues.

In regard to this clonotype: This may stem from a read error, because a much larger clone lies one nucleotide away. This chain links TRBV6-1 with TRBJ2-7; a weak D match, TRBD2 (6 bases). Trimming shortened V by 8 bases and J by 4 bases, and 15 bases separated the two germline ends. CDR1 is MNHNS, CDR2 SASEGT, per germline. This CDR3 is built from 13 residues. This CDR3 is CASGLGGIYEQYF. The CDR3 nucleotides read TGTGCCAGCGGGCTGGGCGGGATTTACGAGCAGTACTTC.

Many counts were recorded for this clonotype. J is TRBJ1-5 and V is TRBV28; D not certain. Trimming took 6 bases from V and 10 from J, leaving 13 bases between them. Germline lookup yields CDR1 MDHEN and CDR2 SYDVKM. This CDR3 comprises 12 residues. In nucleotides, the CDR3 is TGTGCCAGCAGACTCGTACCGGGACCCCAGCATTTT. As protein: CASRLVPGPQHF.

This clonotype showed up many times. The CDR3 coding sequence is TGTGCCAGCAGCGTAGCAGGCGGGGGGGCTCCAGATACGCAGTATTTT. This translates into CASSVAGGGAPDTQYF. The V and J genes are TRBV9 and TRBJ2-3, with 9 bases identical to TRBD2. CDR3 length: 16 residues. V lost 0 bases to trimming and J lost 4 bases; unmatched junction nucleotides: 6. Germline V gene data show CDR1 as SGDLS and CDR2 as YYNGEE.